Below are 22 T cell receptor beta chains sequenced from a single sample in a study of blood T cell repertoires in COVID-19. Sequencing was performed with immunoSEQ multiplex PCR; in TCRdb, only in-frame clones are kept and a portion is missing. The data show some 200,000 clones, with around three quarters seen just once and less than 7% held by the top ten. The source material was peripheral blood. Receptor source: a woman between 65 and 79 years old with acute or convalescent COVID-19.

This clone was found many times. This chain connects TRBV28 to TRBJ2-3; tentatively, D is TRBD2 (6 bases). The germline V and J ends were trimmed by 6 bases and 5 bases, with 12 bases remaining between them. Per the germline V gene, CDR1 is MDHEN and CDR2 is SYDVKM. CDR3 length: 13 residues. The CDR3 region is CASRAGSVDTQYF. The DNA of the CDR3 is TGTGCCAGCAGGGCGGGATCGGTAGATACGCAGTATTTT.

The chain links TRBV25-1 to TRBJ2-1; the D gene is possibly TRBD2 (7 bases). The germline V gene encodes CDR1 MGHDK and CDR2 SYGVNS. The CDR3 covers 17 residues. V was pared by 3 bases and J by 4 bases, with 19 bases between. The CDR3 region has the DNA TGTGCCAGCAGTGACGGTGGGGGGCGGGAGTCTTACAATGAGCAGTTCTTC. Its protein is CASSDGGGRESYNEQFF.

This chain connects TRBV10-3 to TRBJ2-2, with 10 bases lining up with TRBD2. V shed 2 bases and J 0 bases; nucleotides not matched to a gene: 6. Germline CDR1 reads ENHRY; CDR2 reads SYGVKD. The CDR3 has 18 amino acids. Here the CDR3 DNA reads TGTGCCATCAGTGAGCCTGGACTAGCGGTCCCGAACACCGGGGAGCTGTTTTTT. Translated, it gives CAISEPGLAVPNTGELFF.

This chain uses TRBV5-6 with TRBJ2-2, with 8 bases fitting TRBD1. The CDR3 is 16 amino acids. The ends lost 4 bases at V and 3 bases at J; junction bases unmatched: 8. Germline CDR1 and CDR2: SGHDT and YYEEEE. The DNA of the CDR3 is TGTGCCAGCAGCCCTAGGACAGGGTACGACACCGGGGAGCTGTTTTTT. Translation: CASSPRTGYDTGELFF.

This clone was counted a few times. The rearrangement uses TRBV11-2 and TRBJ1-2; 8 positions match TRBD1. CDR3 length: 14 residues. CDR1 SGHAT and CDR2 FQNNGV come from the germline V gene. With 1 base clipped from V and 3 bases from J, the junction kept 1 base outside the gene matches. The CDR3 region is CASSLAGGHYGYTF. The CDR3 DNA reads as TGTGCCAGCAGCTTAGCAGGGGGCCACTATGGCTACACCTTC.

V gene TRBV4-1 combines with J gene TRBJ2-3, with D possibly matching TRBD2 (6 bases). V lost 0 bases, J lost 5 bases, and 18 bases lay in between. Germline V CDR1 and CDR2: MGHRA, YSYEKL. This CDR3 has 17 amino acids. This CDR3 reads CASSQEGLAPQGDTQYF. The CDR3 DNA is TGCGCCAGCAGCCAAGAGGGCCTAGCGCCCCAGGGAGATACGCAGTATTTT.

The chain couples TRBV19 to TRBJ2-7, with TRBD1 matching over 10 bases. The germline V gene encodes CDR1 LNHDA and CDR2 SQIVND (reference sequence). CDR3 length equals 15 residues. The V and J ends lost 4 bases and 5 bases, in that order; junction bases with no gene match: 8. The CDR3 loop reads CASSTSGTGEHEQYF. CDR3 nucleotide sequence: TGTGCCAGTAGTACTTCCGGGACAGGGGAACACGAGCAGTACTTC.

This clone was picked up a small number of times. The chain has TRBV30 and TRBJ2-7; 9 bases are a match to TRBD1. The germline CDR1 and CDR2 sequences are GTSNPN and SVGIG (reference sequence). The length of the CDR3 is 15 residues. J lost 6 bases, V lost 5 bases, and 14 bases had no gene match. In nucleotides, the CDR3 is TGTGCCTGGGATTACTTCAAAGGGACAGGGCGCGAGCAGTACTTC. Translated: CAWDYFKGTGREQYF.

The rearrangement joins TRBV6-5 to TRBJ1-2; D remains unclear. CDR3 length: 13 residues. Trimming shortened V by 4 bases and J by 3 bases, and 9 bases separated the two germline ends. The germline V gene encodes CDR1 MNHEY and CDR2 SVGAGI. CDR3 in amino acids: CASSSGPDYGYTF. CDR3 sequence (DNA): TGTGCCAGCAGTTCGGGTCCTGACTATGGCTACACCTTC.

This CDR3 is CVRSLIRDINQPQHF. As DNA, the CDR3 is TGTGTCAGAAGCTTGATCCGGGACATCAATCAGCCCCAGCATTTT. The rearrangement links TRBV7-5 to TRBJ1-5; the DNA was not compared with TRBD1, the D call given in the table. TRBV7-5 is flagged as a pseudogene. The CDR3 spans 15 residues.

The chain has TRBV27 and TRBJ2-1; 7 nucleotides match TRBD1. Germline-derived CDR1 and CDR2 are MNHEY and SMNVEV (reference sequence). This CDR3 region has 15 residues. V dropped 2 bases and J dropped 9; count of bases not matched to a gene: 10. In DNA, the CDR3 is TGTGCCAGCAGTTTAGAGGACAGGTGGGCGGGTGAGCAGTTCTTC. As protein: CASSLEDRWAGEQFF.

This chain links TRBV18 with TRBJ2-5; no clear D. CDR3 length: 13 residues. V lost 0 bases, J lost 5 bases, and 7 bases lay in between. The germline V gene has CDR1 KGHSH and CDR2 LQKENI. CDR3 nucleotides: TGTGCCAGCTCACCACCCCTACAGGAGACCCAGTACTTC. This codes for CASSPPLQETQYF.

This clone was counted a few times. The gene calls are TRBV6-5 and TRBJ1-2, with 7 bases lining up with TRBD1. Germline V gene data show CDR1 as MNHEY and CDR2 as SVGAGI. V gave up 7 bases and J gave up 4 bases; unmatched junction bases: 6. The CDR3 is made up of 13 amino acids. The CDR3 coding sequence is TGTGCCAGCAATACGGGACAGTTCTATGGCTACACCTTC. Translated: CASNTGQFYGYTF.

The gene calls are TRBV5-8 and TRBJ2-1; 7 bases are shared with TRBD2. Germline assignment: CDR1 SGHTS and CDR2 YDEGEE. The CDR3 covers 13 residues. V shed 4 bases, J shed 8 bases, and the junction held 6 bases outside the gene matches. The CDR3 spells CASSNGGDHEQFF. In DNA form, the CDR3 reads TGTGCCAGCAGCAATGGGGGGGACCATGAGCAGTTCTTC.

V gene TRBV19 combines with J gene TRBJ2-7, with D unclear. V lost 1 base and J 2 bases, leaving 12 bases between the germline ends. The germline V gene encodes CDR1 LNHDA and CDR2 SQIVND (reference sequence). CDR3 length: 15 residues. Here the CDR3 reads CASSIGAGLTYEQYF. The CDR3 DNA is TGTGCCAGTAGTATAGGGGCAGGTCTTACCTACGAGCAGTACTTC.

The CDR3 sequence is CASSSLAFNTGELFF. The CDR3 DNA is TGCGCCAGCAGCTCATTAGCGTTCAACACCGGGGAGCTGTTTTTT. The chain recombines TRBV5-1 with TRBJ2-2; a weak D match, TRBD2 (5 bases). This CDR3 is built from 15 residues. Trimming took off 3 bases at V and 2 bases at J, with 11 bases between the two ends. Germline V gives CDR1 SGHRS, CDR2 YFSETQ.

The chain uses TRBV19 and TRBJ2-7; 9 nucleotides agree with TRBD1. CDR1 and CDR2 (germline): LNHDA, SQIVND (reference sequence). J gave up 5 bases and V 6 bases, and 2 bases lay outside the gene matches. The CDR3 loop spans 12 amino acids. The CDR3 sequence: CASSRTGDEQYF. The CDR3 region has the DNA TGTGCCAGTAGCAGGACAGGGGACGAGCAGTACTTC.

V and J are TRBV18 and TRBJ2-3; 11 positions match TRBD2. CDR1 and CDR2 (germline): KGHSH, LQKENI. V shed 6 bases and J 4 bases; nucleotides not matched to a gene: 9. The CDR3 is 16 amino acids. The CDR3 sequence is CASSLTSGSGADTQYF. The CDR3 region has the DNA TGTGCCAGCTCCCTTACTAGCGGGAGCGGCGCAGATACGCAGTATTTT.

The chain is built from TRBV29-1 and TRBJ2-3; 9 bases align to TRBD2. The CDR3 loop spans 14 amino acids. Germline CDR1 reads SQVTM; CDR2 reads ANQGSEA. V shed 7 bases and J 6 bases; nucleotides not matched to a gene: 11. The CDR3 protein is CSAGGREGLDTQYF. DNA for the CDR3: TGCAGCGCCGGGGGGCGGGAGGGCCTTGATACGCAGTATTTT.

The chain joins TRBV2 to TRBJ2-1; weak D call: TRBD2 (5 bases). The germline gives CDR1 SNHLY, CDR2 FYNNEI. The CDR3 totals 14 residues. The V and J ends lost 0 bases and 7 bases respectively, with 10 bases between them. The DNA for the CDR3 is TGTGCCAGCAGTGAAGCGTTAGCGACAAATGAGCAGTTCTTC. Encoded protein: CASSEALATNEQFF.

The J gene is TRBJ2-1, the V gene TRBV6-5, with 8 bases aligning to TRBD2. CDR3 size: 15 residues. Trimming cost V 6 bases and J 0 bases; bases outside gene matches: 4. Germline loops: CDR1 MNHEY, CDR2 SVGAGI. CDR3 loop: CASSRSGISYNEQFF. For the CDR3, the DNA is TGTGCCAGCAGCCGTAGCGGGATCTCCTACAATGAGCAGTTCTTC.

This clone came up a few times. The CDR3 region has the DNA TGTGCCAGCATCACTATCCCTAGTGAGCAGTTCTTC. Protein product: CASITIPSEQFF. This sequence joins TRBV5-5 and TRBJ2-1; D call uncertain. V shed 6 bases and J shed 9 bases, with 13 bases lying between them. Germline V gene sequence: CDR1 SGHKS, CDR2 YYEKEE (reference sequence). This CDR3 has 12 residues. Drawing the rest from reference TRBV5-5 and TRBJ2-1, the complete variable domain is DAGVTQSPTHLIKTRGQQVTLRCSPISGHKSVSWYQQVLGQGPQFIFQYYEKEERGRGNFPDRFSARQFPNYSSELNVNALLLGDSALYLCASITIPSEQFFGPGTRLTVL.